This T cell receptor (beta chain) was identified during a study of Tregs in tolerant kidney transplant recipients. Unstimulated Tregs (CD4+CD25+CD127-) and CD4+CD25- non-Tregs were sorted from PBMCs. Sequenced by immunoSEQ multiplex PCR; TCRdb stores in-frame clones only, minus some. The sample lists some 110,000 clones, around nine tenths seen once, with over 0.5% in the top ten. Specimen: CD4+ T cells from blood. The sequence was collected from a human donor in good health.

CDR3 sequence (DNA): TGTGCCAGCAGTGTTTCCAGTAACACCGGGGAGCTGTTTTTT. Translation: CASSVSSNTGELFF. This rearrangement joins TRBV2 to TRBJ2-2; D is unresolved. Germline CDR1 SNHLY, CDR2 FYNNEI. The germline V and J ends were trimmed by 4 bases and 2 bases, with 8 bases remaining between them. The CDR3 extends over 14 amino acids.